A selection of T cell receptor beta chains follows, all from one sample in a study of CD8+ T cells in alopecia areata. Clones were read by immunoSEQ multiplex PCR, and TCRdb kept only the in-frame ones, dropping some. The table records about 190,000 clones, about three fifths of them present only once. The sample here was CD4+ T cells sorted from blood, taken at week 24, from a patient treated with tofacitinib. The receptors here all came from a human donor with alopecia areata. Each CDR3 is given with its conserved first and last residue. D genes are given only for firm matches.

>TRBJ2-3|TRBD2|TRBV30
CACSAGGTTDTQYF
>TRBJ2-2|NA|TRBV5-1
CASRPNLDTGELFF
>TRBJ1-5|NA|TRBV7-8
CASSLAGRLYSNQPQHF
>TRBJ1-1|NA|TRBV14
CASRLGTVAEAFF
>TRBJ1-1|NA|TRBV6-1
CASSENFGVTEAFF
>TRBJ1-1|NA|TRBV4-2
CASSQDKAAFF
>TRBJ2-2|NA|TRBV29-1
CSGAGNTGELFF
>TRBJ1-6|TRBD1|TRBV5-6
CASSLTGYNSPLHF
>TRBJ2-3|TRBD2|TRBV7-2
CASSSSGNTQYF
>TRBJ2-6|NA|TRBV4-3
CASSQESGITGANVLTF
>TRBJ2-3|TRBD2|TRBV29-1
CSAQTSGVGDTQYF
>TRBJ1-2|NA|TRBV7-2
CASTTGPAGYTF
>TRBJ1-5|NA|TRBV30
CAWSSGAGQPQHF
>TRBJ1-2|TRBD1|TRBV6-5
CASRTDRERNGYTF